Listed here are 18 T cell receptor beta chains from one sample, sequenced in a study of cytomegalovirus exposure and HLA in healthy donors. The PCR made use of 60 Vbeta and 13 Jbeta primers. Assay: immunoSEQ multiplex PCR; the TCRdb copy retains only in-frame clones and omits some. The profile shows more than 65,000 clones, over 70% of them singletons. The sequencing sample was made of PBMCs. The receptors derive from a man younger than 35 in good health and CMV-seropositive.

The V gene is TRBV7-9, the J gene TRBJ1-5; 7 bases are shared with TRBD1. The V gene end was trimmed by 5 bases and the J gene end by 3 bases; junction bases not matched to a gene: 4. This CDR3 region has 14 residues. In germline, CDR1 is SEHNR, CDR2 FQNEAQ (reference sequence). The CDR3 DNA reads as TGTGCCAGCAGCGCAGGGACAGTCAATCAGCCCCAGCATTTT. Protein: CASSAGTVNQPQHF.

The CDR3 nucleotides read TGTGCCAGCAGTGACTGGACAGAAGCTTTCTTT. Translation: CASSDWTEAFF. V usage is TRBV6-1 and J usage is TRBJ1-1; tentatively, D is TRBD1 (5 bases). Germline CDR1 MNHNS, CDR2 SASEGT. CDR3 length: 11 amino acids. The V gene lost 3 bases and the J gene lost 8 bases, with 7 bases spanning the gap.

This sequence joins TRBV9 and TRBJ2-1; D remains ambiguous. Germline V gene sequence: CDR1 SGDLS, CDR2 YYNGEE. Trimming cost V 0 bases and J 6 bases, with 10 bases left between them. This CDR3 is 14 amino acids long. CDR3 sequence reads: CASSVAEVANEQFF. CDR3 DNA sequence: TGTGCCAGCAGCGTAGCGGAAGTAGCCAATGAGCAGTTCTTC.

There are a few counts of this clone. The chain links TRBV15 to TRBJ2-7; 10 bases match TRBD2. The CDR3 has 16 amino acids. Trimming took 3 bases from V and 0 from J; bases not matched to a gene: 5. From germline, CDR1 is LNHNV and CDR2 YYDKDF (reference sequence). CDR3 protein: CATSSLSGRDSYEQYF. For the CDR3, the DNA is TGTGCCACCAGCAGCCTCAGCGGGAGGGACTCCTACGAGCAGTACTTC. The whole variable domain, remainder taken from reference TRBV15 and TRBJ2-7, is DAMVIQNPRYQVTQFGKPVTLSCSQTLNHNVMYWYQQKSSQAPKLLFHYYDKDFNNEADTPDNFQSRRPNTSFCFLDIRSPGLGDTAMYLCATSSLSGRDSYEQYFGPGTRLTVT.

The J gene is TRBJ1-5, the V gene TRBV7-9; D unresolved. The germline CDR1 and CDR2 sequences are SEHNR and FQNEAQ (reference sequence). Between the trimmed V and J ends, which lost 1 base and 5 bases, there was a span of 6 bases. The CDR3 totals 13 residues. CDR3 sequence (DNA): TGTGCCAGCAGCTTAGAGCTGGATCAGCCCCAGCATTTT. It translates to CASSLELDQPQHF.

This chain connects TRBV9 to TRBJ2-2; D might be TRBD1 (6 bases). Trimming shortened V by 4 bases and J by 7 bases, and 20 bases separated the two germline ends. Germline values: CDR1 SGDLS, CDR2 YYNGEE. This CDR3 comprises 16 residues. CDR3 amino acids: CASSLGARSADGELFF. Here the CDR3 DNA reads TGTGCCAGCAGCTTGGGGGCGCGGTCTGCTGACGGGGAGCTGTTTTTT.

This clone was found a few times. The genes are TRBV10-2 and TRBJ2-1, with D unresolved. Germline V gene data show CDR1 as WSHSY and CDR2 as SAAADI. The CDR3 covers 15 residues. V lost 0 bases, J lost 6 bases, and 12 bases lay in between. As DNA, the CDR3 is TGCGCCAGCAGTGAGTCTGGGTGGAGACGCAATGAGCAGTTCTTC. Residues: CASSESGWRRNEQFF.

The rearrangement uses TRBV2 and TRBJ1-5; the D is unclear. This CDR3 is 15 amino acids long. V was trimmed by 3 bases and J by 1 base, leaving 10 bases between them. Germline V lookup: CDR1 SNHLY, CDR2 FYNNEI. The CDR3 region is CASSDGAGSNQPQHF. The CDR3 coding sequence is TGTGCCAGCAGTGATGGCGCGGGGAGCAATCAGCCCCAGCATTTT. Full variable domain (missing parts from reference TRBV2 and TRBJ1-5): EPEVTQTPSHQVTQMGQEVILRCVPISNHLYFYWYRQILGQKVEFLVSFYNNEISEKSEIFDDQFSVERPDGSNFTLKIRSTKLEDSAMYFCASSDGAGSNQPQHFGDGTRLSIL.

The CDR3 nucleotides read TGCGCCAGCAGCCTGGTGGGGGGTGGCTACACCTTC. This sequence encodes CASSLVGGGYTF. The V and J genes are TRBV5-1 and TRBJ1-2; tentatively, D is TRBD1 (5 bases). V lost 4 bases to trimming and J lost 7 bases, with 11 bases between them. This CDR3 has 12 amino acids. Looked up from germline, CDR1 is SGHRS and CDR2 is YFSETQ.

CDR3 sequence: CASSQRGLVRTDTQYF. In DNA form, the CDR3 reads TGCGCCAGCAGCCAGAGGGGACTAGTTCGCACAGATACGCAGTATTTT. The chain links TRBV4-1 to TRBJ2-3; 8 bases agree with TRBD2. The CDR3 covers 16 residues. Germline assignment: CDR1 MGHRA and CDR2 YSYEKL. The V and J ends lost 3 bases and 1 base, in that order; junction bases with no gene match: 6.

The chain employs TRBV2 and TRBJ1-1; D is possibly TRBD1 (5 bases). This CDR3 has 12 residues. Germline lookup yields CDR1 SNHLY and CDR2 FYNNEI. V was pared by 2 bases and J by 7 bases, with 8 bases between. CDR3 amino acids: CASSEWGLEAFF. The DNA for the CDR3 is TGTGCCAGCAGTGAATGGGGACTTGAAGCTTTCTTT.

The chain links TRBV6-1 to TRBJ2-5; no clear D. The ends were cut back, 6 bases at V and 2 bases at J, with 13 bases in the middle. CDR1 and CDR2 (germline): MNHNS, SASEGT. The CDR3 is made up of 14 amino acids. CDR3 bases: TGTGCCAGCAGCGCCGTGCACCTACAAGAGACCCAGTACTTC. Protein sequence: CASSAVHLQETQYF.

The chain recombines TRBV9 with TRBJ2-5; 7 positions match TRBD2. There are 15 residues in the CDR3. Germline CDR1 is SGDLS and CDR2 is YYNGEE. V dropped 4 bases and J dropped 8; count of bases not matched to a gene: 14. CDR3 sequence: CASSLQGGGFTTQYF. CDR3 bases: TGTGCCAGCAGCCTTCAGGGCGGGGGATTTACAACCCAGTACTTC.

The chain carries TRBV6-5 and TRBJ2-5; TRBD2 aligns across 7 bases. Germline values: CDR1 MNHEY, CDR2 SVGAGI. The J segment lost 3 bases and the V segment lost 8 bases, leaving 12 bases of the junction unmatched. The length of the CDR3 is 15 residues. CDR3 coding DNA: TGTGCCAGCGGCGACAGCGGGACGGATAAAGAGACCCAGTACTTC. This gives the protein CASGDSGTDKETQYF.

This chain connects TRBV25-1 to TRBJ2-7, with 12 nucleotides matching TRBD2. The CDR3 spans 14 residues. V gave up 6 bases and J gave up 4 bases; unmatched junction bases: 4. The V gene's germline CDR1 is MGHDK and CDR2 SYGVNS. The CDR3 coding sequence is TGTGCCAGCAGCAGGACTAGCGGGATGTACGAGCAGTACTTC. This sequence encodes CASSRTSGMYEQYF.

The genes are TRBV14 and TRBJ2-5; D is uncertain. CDR3 length: 12 residues. Trimming removed 5 bases from V and 5 bases from J, with 9 bases in between. From germline, CDR1 is SGHDN and CDR2 FVKESK. CDR3 DNA: TGTGCCAGCAGCGGTTGGAGTGAGACCCAGTACTTC. Amino acids: CASSGWSETQYF.

This clone has a single count. The V gene is TRBV4-1, the J gene TRBJ1-1, with D perhaps matching TRBD1 (5 bases). Germline CDR1 reads MGHRA; CDR2 reads YSYEKL. CDR3 length equals 14 residues. The V and J ends lost 0 bases and 7 bases respectively, with 12 bases between them. Written as DNA, the CDR3 is TGCGCCAGCAGCCAAGATCAAGGGGTGGTTGAAGCTTTCTTT. Translation: CASSQDQGVVEAFF.

This rearrangement joins TRBV19 to TRBJ1-1; tentative D call: TRBD1 (6 bases). The CDR3 is 13 amino acids. Germline values: CDR1 LNHDA, CDR2 SQIVND (reference sequence). V was pared by 2 bases and J by 3 bases, with 7 bases between. The CDR3 loop is CASSIKGDTEAFF. The CDR3 nucleotides are TGTGCCAGTAGTATAAAGGGGGACACTGAAGCTTTCTTT.